This note documents a single T cell receptor beta chain sequence. Per the original data handling: Estimation of nucleated cell counts relied on the amplification of reference gene primers. TCRdb keeps only in-frame clones here, not all; method: immunoSEQ multiplex PCR. V, J and clone size were drawn from that table, and D and trimming were deduced from the DNA. The table lists fewer than 200,000 clones, 83% of them singletons, with about 1.5% in the top ten. These data belong to a study of blood T cell repertoires in COVID-19. Study context: The analysed material was cDNA or gDNA that came from T cells, B-cell-depleted T cells, or PBMCs.

The CDR3 totals 15 residues. Germline values: CDR1 SGHTA, CDR2 FQGNSA. Trimming removed 0 bases from V and 2 bases from J, with 10 bases in between. The TCR sequence derives from a human donor in a cohort sampled during active COVID-19. The material sequenced was peripheral blood. The chain employs TRBV7-2 and TRBJ1-2; D uncertain. The CDR3 reads CASSLAVGSNYGYTF. The CDR3 DNA reads TGTGCCAGCAGCTTAGCGGTGGGCTCAAACTATGGCTACACCTTC.